The present entry profiles one T cell receptor beta chain with its context. This record belongs to a study of technical replicates of blood from several donors. Profiling relied on immunoSEQ multiplex PCR, and the TCRdb table lists in-frame clones only, not all of them. This table has approximately 75,000 clones, nearly 97% appearing once. V was clipped by 1 base and J by 5 bases, with 14 bases between them. The CDR3 runs 15 residues. From germline, CDR1 is SEHNR and CDR2 FQNEAQ (reference sequence). This TCR was sampled from a human donor in good health. The rearrangement uses TRBV7-9 and TRBJ2-5; D may be TRBD2 (7 bases). The sample consisted of T cells isolated from PBMCs. The CDR3 DNA reads as TGTGCCAGCAGCTTAGGCAGGGGAGGGTTGGAGACCCAGTACTTC. As protein: CASSLGRGGLETQYF.